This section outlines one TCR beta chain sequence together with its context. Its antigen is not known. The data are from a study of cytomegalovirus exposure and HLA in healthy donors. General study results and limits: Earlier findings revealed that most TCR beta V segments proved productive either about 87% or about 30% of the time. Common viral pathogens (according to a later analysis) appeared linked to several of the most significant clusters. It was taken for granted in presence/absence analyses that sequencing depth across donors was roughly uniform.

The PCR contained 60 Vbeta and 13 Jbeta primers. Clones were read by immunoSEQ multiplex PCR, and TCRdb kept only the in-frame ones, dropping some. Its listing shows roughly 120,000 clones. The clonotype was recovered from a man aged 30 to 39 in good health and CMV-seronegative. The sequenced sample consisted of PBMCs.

This CDR3 is CASSAGSSYNEQFF. In nucleotides, the CDR3 is TGTGCCAGCAGCGCAGGAAGCTCCTACAATGAGCAGTTCTTC. The rearrangement joins TRBV25-1 to TRBJ2-1; D is ambiguous. This CDR3 spans 14 amino acids. Between the trimmed V and J ends, which lost 6 bases and 0 bases, there was a span of 9 bases. Germline values: CDR1 MGHDK, CDR2 SYGVNS.